This entry is about one T cell receptor (beta chain). This clonotype has ten or more counts. Its antigen is still unknown. No base quality values were provided; no much bigger clone lies one nucleotide off. The record originates from a study of Graves' ophthalmopathy and Graves' hyperthyroidism (dated by TCRdb to 2016 to 2019). With regard to the full study: Peripheral blood was collected at initial diagnosis, prior to any treatment. TCR beta repertoire signatures were used to distinguish Graves' ophthalmopathy from Graves' hyperthyroidism and to predict progression to ophthalmopathy. In total, around 130 blood samples were TCR-sequenced: around 42 ophthalmopathy, roughly 80 hyperthyroidism and approximately 17 hyperthyroidism-to-ophthalmopathy patients. A discovery set of 100 patients (around 45 ophthalmopathy, about 59 stable hyperthyroidism) was enrolled to explore V-J signatures distinguishing ophthalmopathy from hyperthyroidism. An independent validation cohort was composed of approximately 18 hyperthyroidism patients and some 16 patients who later progressed from hyperthyroidism to ophthalmopathy. In six or seven hyperthyroidism patients, the T-cell repertoires found in thyroid tissue were compared with those found in blood. Following sample collection, hyperthyroidism patients were given methimazole at a starting dose of 30 mg daily, and ophthalmopathy patients were given high-dose intravenous methylprednisolone.

The germline V and J ends show losses of 4 bases and 6 bases respectively, and no gene match explains 6 bases of the junction. The CDR3 holds 13 amino acids from the cysteine to the phenylalanine. Solely the CDR3 DNA is kept, with 39 bases framed from the first base. Looking up the germline V gene yields CDR1 SQVTM and CDR2 ANQGSEA. Stable hyperthyroidism was defined as no progression to ophthalmopathy within 18 months of follow-up. Patients with hyperthyroidism were aged 18 to 65 years, had been newly diagnosed, and had a disease duration of less than 2 months. Anyone with other autoimmune diseases, uncontrolled infections, pregnancy or lactation was excluded from the study. Clinical symptoms, serum thyroxine, TRAb, thyroid ultrasound and orbital computed tomography were used for diagnosis. PBMCs were isolated from approximately 10 ml of fresh peripheral blood by Ficoll-Paque density gradient centrifugation. Total RNA was extracted using Trizol reagent, and RNA quality was checked on an Agilent 2100 Bioanalyzer.

Beyond this particular receptor, the publication reports: Sample size was not predetermined statistically, and investigators were not blinded to group allocation. In validation, the model predicted ophthalmopathy progression with over 60% sensitivity and roughly 72% specificity; more than ten predicted patients were CT-confirmed with GO in a median of approximately 6.5 months. The 13-signature model separated ophthalmopathy from stable hyperthyroidism with about 86% sensitivity and around 84% specificity in cross-validation, and 80%/75% in the test set. Among expanded thyroid clonotypes with frequency above 0.001, most also showed up in blood, which suggests that blood repertoires may reflect the thyroid immune response.

For repertoire sequencing, the TCR beta CDR3 regions were amplified from RNA transcripts. The first round was an RT-PCR using HTBI primers with the Qiagen OneStep RT-PCR kit, and this first round was followed by a second-round multiplex PCR, then size selection and purification. Sequencing of the libraries was carried out on an Illumina HiSeq2000 in paired-end mode with 100 bp reads. The original pipeline was this. Reads were processed with SOAPnuke, discarding reads with adapters, uncalled bases, mean Phred below 15, or no exact constant-primer or identifier match. High-quality paired reads were merged with COPE v1.2.5. Clonotypes were defined as unique nucleotide sequences and were aligned to IMGT TRB V, D and J references using MiTCR v1.1. Only V-J combinations with frequency above 0.0001 were analysed, covering around 99% of repertoires. For each V-J combination, a TCR clonal expansion and chaos score was defined as F50 clonal expansion divided by the chaos observed in the TCRdist matrix. Welch's t-statistics and random forest were used to reduce the features to around 13 V-J combinations, which were then used as input to a naive Bayes classifier. The similarity between thyroid and blood repertoires was quantified using the Morisita-Horn index. TCRdb trimmed public reads at Q25 via fastp, called clones via MiXCR and kept in-frame beta chains. Rows with a matching CDR3 protein are joined into one entry that keeps the most common DNA and genes. The V and J calls shown here were made by TCRdb, not taken from the authors' results. This sample comprises about 370,000 distinct CDR3 sequences, 17% of them detected only once. The ten biggest clones cover 2.4% of the sample.

The material sequenced was peripheral blood. The sequence was obtained from an adult woman with stable Graves' hyperthyroidism. Here the chain combines TRBV29-1 and TRBJ2-7, and TRBD1 matches 10 of the central bases. For the CDR3, the sequence is CSVVETGGFEQYF. The bases read TGCAGCGTTGTTGAGACAGGGGGCTTCGAGCAGTACTTC.